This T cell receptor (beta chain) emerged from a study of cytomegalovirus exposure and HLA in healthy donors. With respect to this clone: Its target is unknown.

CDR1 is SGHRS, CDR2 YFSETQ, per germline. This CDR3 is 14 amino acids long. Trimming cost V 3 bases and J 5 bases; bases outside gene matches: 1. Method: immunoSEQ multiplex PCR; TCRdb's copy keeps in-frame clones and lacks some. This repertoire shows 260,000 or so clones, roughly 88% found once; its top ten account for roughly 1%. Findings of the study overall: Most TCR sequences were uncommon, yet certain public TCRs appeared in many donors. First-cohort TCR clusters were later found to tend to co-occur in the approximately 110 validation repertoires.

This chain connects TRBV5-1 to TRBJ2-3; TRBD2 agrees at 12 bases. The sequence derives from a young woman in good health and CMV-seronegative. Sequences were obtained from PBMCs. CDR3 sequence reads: CASSSGLAGDTQYF. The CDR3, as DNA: TGCGCCAGCAGCTCGGGACTAGCGGGAGATACGCAGTATTTT.